These T cell receptor beta chains were read from a single sample in a study of T cells in Graves' hyperthyroidism and ophthalmopathy. TCRdb passed the multiplex PCR reads through MiXCR, listing each CDR3 protein once. The sample records hundreds of thousands of distinct CDR3 sequences, approximately 15% being singletons. The sequencing sample was made of blood. The receptors stem from a young woman with Graves' hyperthyroidism. CDR3s include the opening cysteine and the closing phenylalanine or tryptophan. D genes are given only for firm matches. Size values are once, few and many counts, or a class for expanded clones, and some rows have none.

d_call	clone_size	v_call	j_call	cdr3_aa	cdr3_nt
TRBD2	-	TRBV20-1	TRBJ2-2	CSARDELASKNTGELFF	TGCAGTGCTAGAGATGAACTAGCGTCGAAGAACACCGGGGAGCTGTTTTTT
-	-	TRBV3-1	TRBJ2-3	CASSQRRSTDTQYF	TGTGCCAGCAGCCAAAGGCGCAGCACAGATACGCAGTATTTT
TRBD1	many	TRBV11-3	TRBJ2-5	CASSPSRDRVGDQETQYF	TGTGCCAGCAGCCCATCCCGGGACAGGGTTGGTGACCAAGAGACCCAGTACTTC
-	many	TRBV7-9	TRBJ1-1	CASSKRRELNTEAFF	TGTGCCAGCAGCAAACGGCGGGAATTAAACACTGAAGCTTTCTTT
TRBD1	-	TRBV29-1	TRBJ2-7	CSVFLRDRAYEQYF	TGCAGCGTGTTCCTCCGGGACAGAGCCTACGAGCAGTACTTC
-	-	TRBV7-2	TRBJ2-3	CASSLGNGGTQYF	TGTGCCAGCAGCTTGGGGAACGGGGGTACGCAGTATTTT
TRBD2	many	TRBV20-1	TRBJ2-3	CSARDHGSGLAGGPSRQYF	TGCAGTGCTAGAGATCATGGATCGGGACTAGCGGGAGGGCCAAGTCGGCAGTATTTT
TRBD2	many	TRBV20-1	TRBJ2-5	CSARGRAAPETQYF	TGCAGTGCTAGGGGGAGGGCCGCCCCAGAGACCCAGTACTTC
TRBD2	-	TRBV19	TRBJ2-7	CASSTSWRASGRGEQYF	TGTGCCAGTAGTACTTCTTGGCGGGCTAGCGGGAGAGGCGAGCAGTACTTC
-	few	TRBV2	TRBJ1-1	CASSEGMKNTEAFF	TGTGCCAGCAGTGAGGGTATGAAGAACACTGAAGCTTTCTTT
-	-	TRBV9	TRBJ2-3	CASSVGHQDTQYF	TGTGCCAGCAGCGTAGGTCATCAGGATACGCAGTATTTT
-	many	TRBV3-1	TRBJ2-7	CASSQVEGAAVHEQYF	TGTGCCAGCAGCCAAGTGGAGGGGGCGGCGGTCCACGAGCAGTACTTC
-	few	TRBV29-1	TRBJ1-3	CSGQLNSGNTIYF	TGCAGCGGCCAGCTAAACTCTGGAAACACCATATATTTT
TRBD2	many	TRBV13	TRBJ2-3	CASSGRLAGGDTQYF	TGTGCCAGCAGCGGGCGACTAGCGGGAGGAGATACGCAGTATTTT
-	few	TRBV20-1	TRBJ2-7	CSAPVGSVPSYEQYF	TGCAGTGCCCCGGTGGGTAGCGTGCCCTCCTACGAGCAGTACTTC
-	-	TRBV11-2	TRBJ1-2	CASSLDRTAYGYTF	TGTGCCAGCAGCTTAGATCGGACGGCCTATGGCTACACCTTC
TRBD2	many	TRBV20-1	TRBJ2-3	CRLAGGADTQYF	TGCAGATTAGCGGGAGGCGCAGATACGCAGTATTTT
-	many	TRBV13	TRBJ1-1	CASSPRPVADTEAFF	TGTGCCAGCAGCCCGCGTCCGGTGGCGGACACTGAAGCTTTCTTT
-	few	TRBV9	TRBJ1-1	CASSVRPDGEAFF	TGTGCCAGCAGCGTGCGGCCGGACGGTGAAGCTTTCTTT
TRBD1	few	TRBV5-1	TRBJ1-2	CASSLAPTGGNYGYTF	TGCGCCAGCAGCTTGGCCCCGACAGGGGGCAACTATGGCTACACCTTC
-	few	TRBV6-2/TRBV6-3	TRBJ2-2	CASSYTGNTGELFF	TGTGCCAGCAGTTACACCGGGAACACCGGGGAGCTGTTTTTT
-	many	TRBV2	TRBJ1-2	CASSEGTANYGYTF	TGTGCCAGCAGTGAGGGGACCGCTAACTATGGCTACACCTTC
TRBD2	-	TRBV27	TRBJ2-5	CASSLLGGSVQETQYF	TGTGCCAGCAGTTTATTGGGGGGGTCAGTCCAAGAGACCCAGTACTTC
-	few	TRBV28	TRBJ2-6	CAGSQGGSGANVLTF	TGTGCCGGCAGCCAGGGGGGCTCCGGGGCCAACGTCCTGACTTTC
-	many	TRBV5-5	TRBJ2-4	CASSHVMGGPIAKNIQYF	TGTGCCAGCAGCCATGTGATGGGGGGACCTATAGCCAAAAACATTCAGTACTTC
TRBD1	few	TRBV14	TRBJ2-1	CASSRQGKGSNERFF	TGTGCCAGCAGTCGACAGGGCAAGGGGTCCAATGAGCGGTTCTTC
-	few	TRBV18	TRBJ2-3	CASSPPSGASTDTQYF	TGTGCCAGCTCACCACCGTCGGGGGCTAGCACAGATACGCAGTATTTT
-	-	TRBV29-1	TRBJ1-1	CSVEWAFGSETEAFF	TGCAGCGTTGAGTGGGCTTTCGGGAGTGAGACTGAAGCTTTCTTT
TRBD1	-	TRBV6-2/TRBV6-3	TRBJ2-1	CASSYLGTGDRNEQFF	TGTGCCAGCAGTTACCTTGGGACAGGGGATCGGAATGAGCAGTTCTTC
-	-	TRBV12-3/TRBV12-4	TRBJ1-5	CASSLGTALTPQHF	TGTGCCAGCAGTTTAGGAACGGCCCTTACGCCCCAGCATTTT
TRBD1	few	TRBV28	TRBJ1-6	CASGTGTGAGSPLHF	TGTGCCAGCGGAACCGGGACAGGGGCTGGGTCACCCCTCCACTTT
TRBD2	-	TRBV5-4	TRBJ2-1	CASSLEGLAGAPYNNEQFF	TGTGCCAGCAGCTTGGAGGGTCTAGCGGGAGCCCCCTACAACAATGAGCAGTTCTTC
-	-	TRBV7-9	TRBJ2-2	CASSYPSQGLVNTGELFF	TGTGCCAGCAGCTATCCATCCCAGGGTCTAGTTAACACCGGGGAGCTGTTTTTT
-	-	TRBV27	TRBJ2-2	CASSLFSSQIRKTGELFF	TGTGCCAGCAGTTTATTTTCTTCACAAATAAGGAAAACCGGGGAGCTGTTTTTT
TRBD2	many	TRBV12-3/TRBV12-4	TRBJ2-7	CASRMGLAASYEQYF	TGTGCCAGCAGAATGGGACTAGCAGCTTCCTACGAGCAGTACTTC
TRBD1	-	TRBV10-1	TRBJ2-5	CASSEGGTGGETQYF	TGCGCCAGCAGTGAAGGTGGGACAGGAGGGGAGACCCAGTACTTC
-	-	TRBV6-2/TRBV6-3	TRBJ2-7	CASRPPEKTYEQYF	TGTGCCAGCAGGCCCCCCGAGAAGACCTACGAGCAGTACTTC
-	many	TRBV5-1	TRBJ2-3	CASSPESTDTQYF	TGCGCCAGCAGCCCGGAGTCTACAGATACGCAGTATTTT
-	many	TRBV2	TRBJ2-5	CANRERLRRETQYF	TGTGCCAACCGGGAGAGGCTTCGGCGAGAGACCCAGTACTTC
-	many	TRBV27	TRBJ1-1	CASSILMNTEAFF	TGTGCCAGCAGTATACTTATGAACACTGAAGCTTTCTTT
-	few	TRBV11-2	TRBJ1-1	CASSLQLRGGHTEAFF	TGTGCCAGCAGCTTACAGTTACGAGGGGGGCACACTGAAGCTTTCTTT
-	many	TRBV28	TRBJ1-4	CASSPSSRGRTTNEKLFF	TGTGCCAGCAGCCCAAGTTCGCGGGGACGAACAACTAATGAAAAACTGTTTTTT
TRBD2	many	TRBV2	TRBJ2-7	CASSKGPHLAGVYEQYF	TGTGCCAGCAGTAAAGGGCCCCACCTAGCGGGAGTCTACGAGCAGTACTTC
-	many	TRBV2	TRBJ1-2	CASSESRNYGYTF	TGTGCCAGCAGTGAATCTAGGAACTATGGCTACACCTTC
-	many	TRBV3-1	TRBJ2-7	CASSPSGLYEQYF	TGTGCCAGCAGCCCGAGCGGACTCTACGAGCAGTACTTC
-	many	TRBV30	TRBJ2-3	CAWSEENTQYF	TGTGCCTGGAGTGAGGAGAATACGCAGTATTTT
TRBD2	many	TRBV20-1	TRBJ2-1	CSARGSGISNEQFF	TGCAGTGCTCGGGGCAGCGGGATCAGTAATGAGCAGTTCTTC
-	few	TRBV12-3/TRBV12-4	TRBJ1-1	CASSPQSLNTEALF	TGTGCCAGCAGCCCCCAGTCTCTTAACACTGAAGCTCTCTTT
TRBD1	many	TRBV2	TRBJ1-5	CASSETGGWRQPQHF	TGTGCCAGCAGCGAGACAGGGGGCTGGCGGCAGCCCCAGCATTTT
TRBD1	few	TRBV6-1	TRBJ2-5	CASSYQGAQETQYF	TGTGCCAGCAGTTACCAGGGGGCACAAGAGACCCAGTACTTC
TRBD2	many	TRBV10-3	TRBJ2-1	CAISETFGSTGLAGPNEQFF	TGTGCCATCAGTGAGACTTTTGGCAGCACGGGACTAGCGGGACCCAATGAGCAGTTCTTC
-	-	TRBV11-2	TRBJ2-7	CASSLGGLSSYEQYF	TGTGCCAGCAGCTTAGGGGGGCTGAGCTCCTACGAGCAGTACTTC
-	-	TRBV10-2	TRBJ2-1	CASRMNEQFF	TGCGCCAGCAGGATGAATGAGCAGTTCTTC
TRBD1	few	TRBV13	TRBJ2-3	CASSPSTGEITDTQYF	TGTGCCAGCAGTCCATCGACAGGGGAGATCACAGATACGCAGTATTTT